This T cell receptor beta chain was identified in a study of T cell repertoires in cytomegalovirus infection. About the study: From public TCR beta signatures came an indication of both CMV infection and matching HLA type. Study outcomes and limitations: What dominated the ex vivo response were HLA-C-restricted CMV-specific TCR beta clonotypes. Public TCR beta family frequency separated CMV-and-HLA carriers, including in an independent cohort.

Each CDR3 protein gets one entry after TCRdb re-called the reads with MiXCR. Of a few hundred thousand distinct CDR3 sequences in the sample, about 40% are singletons; the top ten hold 48%. This CDR3 spans 15 amino acids. The V end was cut by 5 bases, the J end by 4 bases, with 16 bases between. From germline, CDR1 is SGHTA and CDR2 FQGNSA. With respect to this clonotype: The antigen is unknown.

This clonotype originated in a human donor in good health (CMV status not recorded). Some clones in this sample may be carry-over from other donors' samples. The specimen comprised cultured PBMCs, sampled from culture after CMV antigen stimulation. The chain has TRBV7-2 and TRBJ2-3; D gene uncertain. CDR3 residues: CASSPQALNADTQYF. The CDR3 bases are TGTGCCAGCAGCCCCCAAGCCCTTAATGCAGATACGCAGTATTTT.